The 23 T cell receptor beta chains below were found in one sample sequenced in a study of a mutant IDH1 vaccine in newly diagnosed glioma. These receptors lack a known antigen. Time point denoted: week 5, during vaccination. Vaccinated patients received 300 ug of mutant IDH1 20-mer peptide per dose, with topical imiquimod. Some clones are missing from TCRdb's copy, which holds only in-frame ones; the method was immunoSEQ multiplex PCR. The table has about 36,000 clones, 75% to 85% seen once. The sequenced sample was PBMCs, obtained from a glioma patient whose treatment included an IDH1 peptide vaccine. The receptor source for this set is a man aged 50-59 years with glioma.

The chain carries TRBV19 and TRBJ2-7; possibly TRBD1 or TRBD2 for D (5 bases each). The CDR3 is 16 residues long. CDR1 and CDR2 (germline): LNHDA, SQIVND (reference sequence). V lost 1 base and J lost 7, with 20 bases in between. In DNA, the CDR3 is TGTGCCAGTAGTATAGGGTCCCGGGGCCGGAAGCTGGAGCAGTACTTC. This encodes CASSIGSRGRKLEQYF.

This clone was observed a handful of times. The chain combines TRBV11-1 with TRBJ2-3; D perhaps matches TRBD2 (5 bases). CDR1 is SGHAT, CDR2 FQDESV, per germline (reference sequence). This CDR3 spans 14 amino acids. The germline V and J ends were trimmed by 1 base and 4 bases, with 9 bases remaining between them. CDR3 coding DNA: TGTGCCAGCAGCTTAGGAGGGCTAGCAGATACGCAGTATTTT. It specifies CASSLGGLADTQYF.

The chain combines TRBV27 with TRBJ2-5, with D tentatively TRBD2 (7 bases). This CDR3 region has 16 residues. Germline assignment: CDR1 MNHEY and CDR2 SMNVEV (reference sequence). V lost 3 bases, J lost 5 bases, and 19 bases lay in between. The CDR3 DNA reads TGTGCCAGCAGTTTTGGGCCTACGGGGGGCCCGGAGACCCAGTACTTC. It specifies CASSFGPTGGPETQYF.

J is TRBJ2-7 and V is TRBV2, with 7 bases that match TRBD2. Germline lookup yields CDR1 SNHLY and CDR2 FYNNEI. After removal of 0 bases from V and 0 bases from J, the junction contained 2 bases not matched to a gene. The CDR3 consists of 15 residues. The CDR3 spells CASSEARTSSYEQYF. CDR3 in DNA: TGTGCCAGCAGTGAAGCACGGACTAGCTCCTACGAGCAGTACTTC. Supplemented by reference TRBV2 and TRBJ2-7, the full variable domain reads EPEVTQTPSHQVTQMGQEVILRCVPISNHLYFYWYRQILGQKVEFLVSFYNNEISEKSEIFDDQFSVERPDGSNFTLKIRSTKLEDSAMYFCASSEARTSSYEQYFGPGTRLTVT.

The chain has TRBV7-8 and TRBJ2-5; a weak D match, TRBD2 (5 bases). V lost 6 bases and J lost 4, with 6 bases in between. CDR1 is SGHVS and CDR2 is FQNEAQ in the germline V gene. The CDR3 loop spans 11 amino acids. Here the CDR3 reads CASRLGETQYF. As DNA, the CDR3 is TGTGCCAGCAGACTAGGAGAGACCCAGTACTTC.

The V call is TRBV20-1, the J call TRBJ2-7; unclear D gene. The CDR3 loop spans 11 amino acids. Germline loops: CDR1 DFQATT, CDR2 SNEGSKA (reference sequence). V was trimmed by 0 bases and J by 11 bases, leaving 11 bases between them. CDR3 coding DNA: TGCAGTGCTAGAGACAATGGTTTTGAGTACTTC. Its protein is CSARDNGFEYF.

This clone has a handful of counts. This chain connects TRBV4-1 to TRBJ1-5; D is undetermined. Germline lookup yields CDR1 MGHRA and CDR2 YSYEKL. The germline V and J ends were trimmed by 3 bases and 5 bases, with 8 bases remaining between them. The CDR3 loop spans 13 amino acids. The CDR3 bases are TGCGCCAGCAGCCAGGGAGCCCATCAGCCCCAGCATTTT. Its translation: CASSQGAHQPQHF.

This clone has more than one count but fewer than ten. J is TRBJ1-1 and V is TRBV30; D call uncertain. Germline V gene lookup returns CDR1 GTSNPN and CDR2 SVGIG (reference sequence). Deletions cut 4 bases from V and 2 bases from J, with 11 bases between. The CDR3 has 13 amino acids. CDR3 in amino acids: CAWTGLANTEAFF. The CDR3 DNA reads as TGTGCCTGGACCGGTCTGGCAAACACTGAAGCTTTCTTT. The variable domain in full, completed from reference TRBV30 and TRBJ1-1, reads SQTIHQWPATLVQPVGSPLSLECTVEGTSNPNLYWYRQAAGRGLQLLFYSVGIGQISSEVPQNLSASRPQDRQFILSSKKLLLSDSGFYLCAWTGLANTEAFFGQGTRLTVV.

V usage is TRBV11-2 and J usage is TRBJ2-7, with 11 bases identical to TRBD2. Trimming at V came to 5 bases and at J to 4 bases, leaving 4 bases not matched to a gene. The CDR3 totals 14 residues. Germline loops: CDR1 SGHAT, CDR2 FQNNGV. The CDR3 spells CASSAGTSGYEQYF. The CDR3 region has the DNA TGTGCCAGCAGCGCCGGGACTAGCGGATACGAGCAGTACTTC.

The chain uses TRBV28 and TRBJ1-2; D is unclear. The length of the CDR3 is 10 residues. V was cut by 8 bases and J by 6 bases, with 7 bases left in between. Germline V gene lookup returns CDR1 MDHEN and CDR2 SYDVKM. CDR3 nucleotide sequence: TGTGCCAGCGGCCCTCATGGCTACACCTTC. It codes for CASGPHGYTF.

The chain joins TRBV7-2 to TRBJ2-2, with D tentatively TRBD2 (5 bases). V shed 5 bases and J shed 6 bases, with 16 bases lying between them. The CDR3 totals 15 residues. Germline CDR1 reads SGHTA; CDR2 reads FQGNSA. CDR3 sequence (DNA): TGTGCCAGCAGCCCCCAGGTGGGAGTAGCCGGGGAGCTGTTTTTT. This gives the protein CASSPQVGVAGELFF.

The chain combines TRBV7-9 with TRBJ1-2; D is uncertain. CDR1 SEHNR and CDR2 FQNEAQ come from the germline V gene (reference sequence). Deletions cut 4 bases from V and 4 bases from J, with 16 bases between. CDR3 size: 15 residues. The CDR3: CASSSSGGYGYGYTF. In DNA, the CDR3 is TGTGCCAGCAGCTCATCGGGAGGGTATGGCTATGGCTACACCTTC.

The chain recombines TRBV5-1 with TRBJ2-5, with 7 bases lining up with TRBD1. Near its end, the DNA agrees better with TRBJ2-7, so the J call may be wrong. The CDR3 totals 14 residues. In germline, CDR1 is SGHRS, CDR2 YFSETQ. The CDR3 loop reads CASSLGDRNYEQYF. The DNA of the CDR3 is TGCGCCAGCAGCTTGGGGGACAGAAACTACGAGCAGTACTTC.

The chain employs TRBV4-1 and TRBJ1-2; TRBD1 aligns across 8 bases. The CDR3 is 14 residues long. V shed 0 bases and J 4 bases; nucleotides not matched to a gene: 1. CDR1 and CDR2 from the germline V gene are MGHRA and YSYEKL. The CDR3 nucleotides are TGCGCCAGCAGCCAAGAGACAGGGGCCTATGGCTACACCTTC. It codes for CASSQETGAYGYTF.

The chain has TRBV11-2 and TRBJ1-3; no reliable D call. Trimming took 5 bases from V and 3 from J, leaving 17 bases between them. CDR3 length: 16 residues. CDR1 SGHAT and CDR2 FQNNGV come from the germline V gene. CDR3 residues: CASSPFRWSVGNTIYF. CDR3 coding DNA: TGTGCCAGCAGCCCCTTTCGATGGTCGGTTGGAAACACCATATATTTT.

The chain carries TRBV2 and TRBJ2-1; weak D call: TRBD2 (5 bases). The germline gives CDR1 SNHLY, CDR2 FYNNEI. CDR3 length: 12 amino acids. Trimming took 0 bases from V and 15 from J, leaving 12 bases between them. The CDR3 nucleotides read TGTGCCAGCAGTGAAGCTGAGGGTCGCAGGTTCTTC. It is translated as CASSEAEGRRFF.

The chain recombines TRBV4-1 with TRBJ1-2; D is unclear. Germline V gene sequence: CDR1 MGHRA, CDR2 YSYEKL. The CDR3 runs 13 residues. The V gene lost 0 bases and the J gene lost 2 bases, with 4 bases spanning the gap. DNA for the CDR3: TGCGCCAGCAGCCAAGAGGAGAACTATGGCTACACCTTC. Residues: CASSQEENYGYTF.

The chain joins TRBV27 to TRBJ1-2; perhaps TRBD1 as D (5 bases). Between the trimmed V and J ends, which lost 5 bases and 3 bases, there was a span of 10 bases. Germline assignment: CDR1 MNHEY and CDR2 SMNVEV (reference sequence). The CDR3 is 13 amino acids. The CDR3 region has the DNA TGTGCCAGCAGTCCGACAGTCGACTATGGCTACACCTTC. Translated: CASSPTVDYGYTF.

This clone was detected a few times. The V and J genes are TRBV2 and TRBJ1-1, with 8 bases fitting TRBD1. J was trimmed by 5 bases and V by 6 bases; bases with no gene match: 8. The germline CDR1 and CDR2 sequences are SNHLY and FYNNEI. The CDR3 has 14 amino acids. The CDR3 nucleotides are TGTGCCAGCAGCGCACAGGGGGTTCGGACTGAAGCTTTCTTT. Protein: CASSAQGVRTEAFF.

By frequency in the sample, this clone is medium-sized. This chain links TRBV6-4 with TRBJ2-2; the D gene could be TRBD1 or TRBD2 (5 bases each). Trimming cost V 9 bases and J 1 base, with 9 bases left between them. CDR1 and CDR2 (germline): MRHNA, SNTAGT. The CDR3 consists of 13 residues. In DNA form, the CDR3 reads TGTGCCAGTGCTGGGGGGAACACCGGGGAGCTGTTTTTT. Translation gives CASAGGNTGELFF.

This clone was counted only a few times. The rearrangement joins TRBV10-3 to TRBJ1-4, with TRBD1 matching 7 bases. CDR1 and CDR2 (germline): ENHRY, SYGVKD. This CDR3 has 15 residues. The V segment lost 2 bases and the J segment 2 bases; nucleotides outside the gene matches: 2. For the CDR3, the DNA is TGTGCCATCAGTGAGCAGACAGGGACTAATGAAAAACTGTTTTTT. Translating it yields CAISEQTGTNEKLFF.

The chain has TRBV2 and TRBJ2-3; 11 bases are shared with TRBD2. The CDR3 loop spans 16 amino acids. J gave up 6 bases and V 8 bases, and 13 bases lay outside the gene matches. Germline CDR1 and CDR2: SNHLY and FYNNEI. The CDR3 DNA is TGTGCCAGCCTCCCTCCCAAGACTAGCGGGGACGATACGCAGTATTTT. Translated, it gives CASLPPKTSGDDTQYF.

The CDR3 coding sequence is TGTGCCAGCAGCTTACAGTACAATGAGCAGTTCTTC. This gives the protein CASSLQYNEQFF. This sequence joins TRBV7-9 and TRBJ2-1; D gene unclear. Trimming took off 2 bases at V and 4 bases at J, with 3 bases between the two ends. The CDR3 length is 12 residues. The V gene's germline CDR1 is SEHNR and CDR2 FQNEAQ (reference sequence).